These 17 T cell receptor beta chains came from one sample sequenced in a study of blood T cell repertoires in COVID-19. Method: immunoSEQ multiplex PCR; TCRdb's copy keeps in-frame clones and lacks some. This sample has under 150,000 clones, with around 85% found just once. The sequenced sample consisted of peripheral blood. These receptors were taken from a human donor in a cohort sampled during active COVID-19.

Many counts were recorded for this clone. The chain combines TRBV7-2 with TRBJ2-1; 10 bases map to TRBD1. The CDR3 covers 14 residues. Trimming cost V 5 bases and J 9 bases; bases outside gene matches: 7. Germline CDR1 reads SGHTA; CDR2 reads FQGNSA. In nucleotides, the CDR3 is TGTGCCAGCAGCAGCCGGGACAGGGGAAGTGAGCAGTTCTTC. Amino acid sequence: CASSSRDRGSEQFF.

The rearrangement uses TRBV12-3 or TRBV12-4 and TRBJ2-1, with D possibly matching TRBD1 (5 bases). V lost 8 bases to trimming and J lost 6 bases, with 14 bases between them. This CDR3 spans 13 amino acids. CDR3 protein: CASGLGPINEQFF. The CDR3 nucleotides are TGTGCCAGCGGGCTGGGGCCCATCAATGAGCAGTTCTTC.

DNA of the CDR3: TGTGCCAGCAGCCAAGATGGCAGTGCAACTAATGAAAAACTGTTTTTT. This sequence encodes CASSQDGSATNEKLFF. The chain couples TRBV3-1 (or the pseudogene TRBV3-2) to TRBJ1-4; D is undetermined. This CDR3 is built from 16 residues. CDR1 and CDR2 (germline): LGHDT, YNNKEL (reference sequence). V lost 0 bases and J lost 0, with 8 bases in between.

The chain carries TRBV25-1 and TRBJ2-5, with TRBD2 as a possible D gene (6 bases). The CDR3 runs to 14 residues. Trimming left V 6 bases short and J 9 bases short, with 20 bases between. Germline CDR1 reads MGHDK; CDR2 reads SYGVNS. CDR3 loop: CASSAEGPWRAQYF. In nucleotides, the CDR3 is TGTGCCAGCAGCGCCGAGGGCCCCTGGAGGGCCCAGTACTTC.

V usage is TRBV4-3 and J usage is TRBJ1-4; D perhaps matches TRBD1 (6 bases). Between the trimmed V and J ends, which lost 5 bases and 0 bases, there was a span of 10 bases. This CDR3 is 15 amino acids long. Germline V lookup: CDR1 LGHNA, CDR2 YSLEER. The chain's CDR3 is CASSDRKSTNEKLFF. CDR3 nucleotides: TGCGCCAGCAGCGACAGGAAATCAACTAATGAAAAACTGTTTTTT.

This chain joins TRBV27 and TRBJ2-1, with 11 bases fitting TRBD2. The CDR3 extends over 15 amino acids. Germline V gene lookup returns CDR1 MNHEY and CDR2 SMNVEV (reference sequence). The ends lost 2 bases at V and 7 bases at J; junction bases unmatched: 4. CDR3 in DNA: TGTGCCAGCAGTTTAACTAGCGGGAGTGATAATGAGCAGTTCTTC. Its protein is CASSLTSGSDNEQFF.

This sequence joins TRBV4-3 and TRBJ2-1; TRBD2 aligns across 15 bases. This CDR3 is built from 20 residues. V was pared by 0 bases and J by 2 bases, with 8 bases of the junction left unmatched. Germline V CDR1 and CDR2: LGHNA, YSLEER. The CDR3 reads CASSQDRGLAGGLTYNEQFF. CDR3 sequence (DNA): TGCGCCAGCAGCCAAGATAGGGGACTAGCGGGAGGCCTTACCTACAATGAGCAGTTCTTC.

This rearrangement joins TRBV5-1 to TRBJ2-2; weak D call: TRBD1 (7 bases). V shed 2 bases and J shed 7 bases, with 12 bases lying between them. The CDR3 is 14 residues long. Germline loops: CDR1 SGHRS, CDR2 YFSETQ. CDR3 loop: CASSFSQGGGELFF. Here the CDR3 DNA reads TGCGCCAGCAGCTTCAGCCAGGGGGGCGGGGAGCTGTTTTTT.

The chain is built from TRBV13 and TRBJ1-4; no definite D call. V dropped 0 bases and J dropped 5 bases, with 7 bases sitting between them. The V gene's germline CDR1 is PRHDT and CDR2 FYEKMQ (reference sequence). This CDR3 spans 14 amino acids. The CDR3 sequence: CASSLGSRNEKLFF. The CDR3, as DNA: TGTGCCAGCAGCTTAGGCTCCAGGAATGAAAAACTGTTTTTT.

The chain recombines TRBV19 with TRBJ2-2; 11 bases are shared with TRBD2. Looked up from germline, CDR1 is LNHDA and CDR2 is SQIVND (reference sequence). The J segment lost 4 bases and the V segment lost 3 bases, leaving 7 bases of the junction unmatched. The CDR3 sequence is 17 residues long. CDR3 nucleotides: TGTGCCAGTAGTATCCTAGCGGGGGGAATGGGCACCGGGGAGCTGTTTTTT. This sequence encodes CASSILAGGMGTGELFF.

This chain joins TRBV7-8 and TRBJ1-1; no firm D call. The germline V gene encodes CDR1 SGHVS and CDR2 FQNEAQ. The CDR3 contains 15 residues. Between the trimmed V and J ends, which lost 3 bases and 1 base, there was a span of 12 bases. CDR3 sequence reads: CASSFYPNPNTEAFF. CDR3 coding DNA: TGTGCCAGCAGCTTCTATCCTAACCCGAACACTGAAGCTTTCTTT.

DNA of the CDR3: TGTGCCAGCAGGGTACTTACAGGGGCACCCCTCCACTTT. This translates into CASRVLTGAPLHF. V is TRBV6-5 and J is TRBJ1-6, with TRBD1 matching 7 bases. CDR3 length: 13 residues. V shed 6 bases, J shed 11 bases, and the junction held 7 bases outside the gene matches. Germline V gene data show CDR1 as MNHEY and CDR2 as SVGAGI.

The J gene is TRBJ1-2, the V gene TRBV5-1; 7 bases match TRBD1. The CDR3 spans 14 residues. The J segment lost 7 bases and the V segment lost 1 base, leaving 7 bases of the junction unmatched. Germline lookup yields CDR1 SGHRS and CDR2 YFSETQ. This CDR3 is CASSLTGARSGYTF. The CDR3 DNA is TGCGCCAGCAGCTTGACAGGGGCTCGGAGTGGCTACACCTTC.

The V gene is TRBV6-5, the J gene TRBJ1-2; D might be TRBD1 (5 bases). V was shortened by 8 bases and J by 7 bases, with 14 bases between the two germline ends. Germline V gene lookup returns CDR1 MNHEY and CDR2 SVGAGI. The CDR3 length is 12 residues. Here the CDR3 reads CASGGVQIGYTF. The DNA for the CDR3 is TGTGCCAGCGGGGGGGTGCAGATTGGCTACACCTTC.

This sequence joins TRBV3-1 (or the pseudogene TRBV3-2) and TRBJ1-1, with TRBD1 as a possible D gene (6 bases). CDR3 length: 17 amino acids. The germline V gene encodes CDR1 LGHDT and CDR2 YNNKEL (reference sequence). V was trimmed by 0 bases and J by 2 bases, leaving 16 bases between them. Here the CDR3 DNA reads TGTGCCAGCAGCCAAGATGGGCGTTGGACAGCCAACACTGAAGCTTTCTTT. Protein product: CASSQDGRWTANTEAFF.

The V call is TRBV5-1, the J call TRBJ1-6; TRBD1 aligns across 7 bases. Germline CDR1 and CDR2: SGHRS and YFSETQ. The CDR3 covers 15 residues. Unmatched junction bases numbered 3, after V lost 0 bases and J lost 6 bases. CDR3 amino acids: CASSLEPGGNSPLHF. The CDR3 DNA is TGCGCCAGCAGCTTGGAACCAGGGGGTAATTCACCCCTCCACTTT.

The chain combines TRBV5-1 with TRBJ2-1; 10 bases are shared with TRBD2. Trimming took 5 bases from V and 3 from J; bases not matched to a gene: 5. The length of the CDR3 is 15 residues. Germline V CDR1 and CDR2: SGHRS, YFSETQ. The CDR3 DNA sequence: TGCGCCAGCAGTATATTAGCGGGGGGCTACAATGAGCAGTTCTTC. Translating it yields CASSILAGGYNEQFF.